Sequencing of this T cell receptor (beta chain) was carried out in a study of OX40 agonist ivuxolimab in advanced cancers. Regarding the research as a whole: Ivuxolimab, which targeted the costimulatory receptor OX40 (CD134), was an agonistic, fully human IgG2 monoclonal antibody. In the dose-escalation cohort, 82.7% of patients were male, and the mean age was roughly 60 years, with a range of about 23 to 90. Of the 50 or so patients in dose escalation, 19 had hepatocellular carcinoma, approximately 15 had melanoma, 9 had renal cell carcinoma and 9 had head and neck cancer. The paper covers the monotherapy dose-escalation part of the phase I ivuxolimab trial, which included N of about 50 patients. The purpose of peripheral TCRbeta sequencing was to test whether ivuxolimab changed TCR sequence diversity and led to clonal T-cell expansion. Partial responses occurred in three dose-escalation patients, of whom one had hepatocellular carcinoma and two had cutaneous melanoma. Patients were allowed to have had prior anti-PD-1, anti-PD-L1 or anti-CTLA-4 therapy, and 40% to 45% of the dose-escalation patients had previously received checkpoint inhibitors. Intravenous ivuxolimab was administered to patients every 2 weeks at six dose levels: 0.01, 0.1, 0.3, 1.5, 3 and 10 mg/kg.

The trial excluded patients who had a history of autoimmune disease or were on systemic immunosuppression. Peripheral blood for TCR sequencing was collected from all dose cohorts at baseline, on cycle 4 day 1, and on cycle 7 day 1. Samples were obtained from an open-label, multicenter, first-in-human phase I dose-escalation trial of ivuxolimab. Adults with locally advanced or metastatic melanoma, renal cell carcinoma, hepatocellular carcinoma or head and neck squamous cell carcinoma were enrolled in the trial. Before TCR sequencing, CD4+ T cells and CD8+ T cells were sorted from peripheral blood as separate populations. For sequencing of the TCRbeta CDR3 region, genomic DNA was extracted from the sorted cells. TCRbeta CDR3 regions were sequenced using the immunoSEQ Assay. The table comes from immuneACCESS by way of TCRdb, which keeps in-frame sequences with V and J called. Part of the clones is missing from these tables; in studies checked, under half for an unresolved V gene and the rest for unknown reasons. For this sample there are approximately 92,000 clones; roughly 94% appear just once. The top ten clones comprise 0.18% of the sample.

With regard to this clone: The antigen this receptor binds is unknown. Base qualities are missing; no much larger clone stands one base away.

The paper's findings and limits, for the study overall: Partial responders in the 0.1-3.0 mg/kg groups had among the lowest normalized peripheral clonal expansion, especially among CD8+ T cells. Low levels of normalized T-cell clonal expansion were also seen in some patients who did not respond. Antigen specificity was not determined for the clonally expanded peripheral T cells. After ivuxolimab, expanded clones were on average more numerous among CD8+ T cells than among CD4+ T cells. At doses of 0.1 to 3.0 mg/kg, clonal expansion of both CD4+ and CD8+ T cells in blood was seen between baseline and week 6.

CDR1 and CDR2 were assigned from the germline V gene as ENHRY and SYGVKD. Trimming takes 9 bases off V and 5 bases off J; junction bases not matched to a gene: 4. From its cysteine to its phenylalanine, the CDR3 spans 13 amino acids. The DNA shown is the 39-base CDR3, in frame from base 1. The receptor comes from an adult with an advanced solid tumor such as melanoma, head and neck, liver or kidney cancer. Source: CD4+ or CD8+ T cells sorted from blood, taken in a trial of the OX40 agonist ivuxolimab. The rearrangement combines TRBV10-3 with TRBJ2-1; TRBD1 fits 10 bases in the junction. The CDR3 protein is CAIGDRGDNEQFF. The bases read TGTGCCATAGGGGACAGGGGAGACAATGAGCAGTTCTTC.